The entry that follows covers one TCR beta chain sequence. This entry comes from a study of shared T cell receptors in the human thymus. Trimming took off 3 bases at V and 7 bases at J, with 24 bases between the two ends. The CDR3 is 18 amino acids. Germline V lookup: CDR1 ENHRY, CDR2 SYGVKD. Using immunoSEQ multiplex PCR, the repertoire was profiled, and TCRdb retains in-frame clones only, with some absent. Here the sample spans 540,000 or so clones, about 84% being singletons. This sample also appeared in a second study, on human thymus T cells. That source reports: Thymus tissue was removed during corrective cardiac surgery.

The sequencing sample was made of thymocytes. This sequence originates from a boy less than two years old with a congenital heart defect. The chain uses TRBV10-3 and TRBJ1-4, with D possibly TRBD1 on 5 matching bases. The CDR3 region is CAISERSGVGGLGEKLFF. The CDR3, as DNA: TGTGCCATCAGTGAACGGTCGGGAGTTGGGGGGTTGGGTGAAAAACTGTTTTTT.